Sequencing of this T cell receptor beta chain was carried out in a study of regulatory T cells in long-lasting Graves disease. Germline CDR1 and CDR2: SGHRS and YFSETQ. V was pared by 1 base and J by 0 bases, with 13 bases between. This CDR3 spans 17 amino acids. The time point denotes: newly diagnosed GD, antithyroid drugs for less than 3 months. Preparation of the TCR library used RNA extracted from PBMCs. Details on this clonotype: The antigen is unknown.

Broader study findings: Preferential use of TRBV28, TRBJ1-2 and TRBJ2-5 was seen in persistent disease.

Through Arm-PCR of CDR3 regions and iRepertoire HTBI primers, TCR beta libraries were built. Using its own MiXCR run on the multiplex PCR reads, TCRdb lists one record per CDR3 protein. The table shows 600,000 to 650,000 distinct CDR3 sequences, with roughly 15% occurring only once. The same data also went into a second study, on T cells in Graves' hyperthyroidism and ophthalmopathy.

The genes are TRBV5-1 and TRBJ2-2, with a tentative D call TRBD1 (5 bases). The TCR comes from a woman aged 25-40 years with Graves disease. Sequenced material: peripheral blood mononuclear cells (PBMCs), taken at new diagnosis, from a patient treated with antithyroid drugs. The DNA for the CDR3 is TGCGCCAGCAGCTTGAATCAGGGTCAGGCGAACACCGGGGAGCTGTTTTTT. Encoded protein: CASSLNQGQANTGELFF.